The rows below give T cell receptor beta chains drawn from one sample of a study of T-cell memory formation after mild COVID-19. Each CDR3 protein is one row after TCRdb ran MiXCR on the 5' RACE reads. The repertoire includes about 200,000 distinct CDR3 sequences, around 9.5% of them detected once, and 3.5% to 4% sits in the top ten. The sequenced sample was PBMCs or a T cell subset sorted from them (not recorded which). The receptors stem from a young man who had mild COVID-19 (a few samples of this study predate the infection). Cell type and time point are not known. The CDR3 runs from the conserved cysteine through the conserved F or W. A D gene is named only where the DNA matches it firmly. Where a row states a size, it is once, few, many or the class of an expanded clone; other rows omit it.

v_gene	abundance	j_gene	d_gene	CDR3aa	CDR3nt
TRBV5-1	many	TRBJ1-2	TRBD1	CASSEGTGRNYGYTF	TGCGCCAGCAGCGAAGGGACAGGGAGAAACTATGGCTACACCTTC
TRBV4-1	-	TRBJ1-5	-	CASSLTWTSGQPQHF	TGCGCCAGCAGCCTGACCTGGACAAGTGGTCAGCCCCAGCATTTT
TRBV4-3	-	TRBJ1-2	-	CASSQDWGEVMYGYTF	TGCGCCAGCAGCCAAGATTGGGGGGAAGTTATGTATGGCTACACCTTC
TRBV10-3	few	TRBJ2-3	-	CAISGGPLYRIRADTQYF	TGTGCCATCAGTGGGGGGCCCTTGTACAGGATCCGCGCAGATACGCAGTATTTT
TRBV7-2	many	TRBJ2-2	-	CASSLQGAPTGELFF	TGTGCCAGCAGCTTACAAGGGGCCCCCACCGGGGAGCTGTTTTTT
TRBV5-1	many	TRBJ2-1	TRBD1	CASHETGAEGEQFF	TGCGCCAGCCACGAGACAGGGGCAGAGGGTGAGCAGTTCTTC
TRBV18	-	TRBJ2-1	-	CASSATGSSYNEQFF	TGTGCCAGCTCAGCCACGGGCAGCTCCTACAATGAGCAGTTCTTC
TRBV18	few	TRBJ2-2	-	CASSPDLGELFF	TGTGCCAGCTCACCAGACCTCGGGGAGCTGTTTTTT
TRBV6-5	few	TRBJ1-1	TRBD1	CASSYSTGVYTEAFF	TGTGCCAGCAGTTACTCTACAGGGGTGTACACTGAAGCTTTCTTT
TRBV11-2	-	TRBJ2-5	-	CASSLGGSGQDTQYF	TGTGCCAGCAGCTTAGGCGGGTCAGGCCAAGATACCCAGTACTTC
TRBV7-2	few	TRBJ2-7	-	CASSLPGPWYEQYF	TGTGCCAGCAGCCTCCCGGGACCCTGGTACGAGCAGTACTTC
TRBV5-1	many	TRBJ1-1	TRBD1	CASSLGDRGQAFF	TGCGCCAGCAGCTTGGGGGACAGGGGGCAAGCTTTCTTT
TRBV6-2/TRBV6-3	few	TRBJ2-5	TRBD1	CASSYPGTGLETQYF	TGTGCCAGCAGTTACCCCGGGACAGGGTTGGAGACCCAGTACTTC
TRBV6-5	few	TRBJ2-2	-	CASSYTSAGYIGTGELFF	TGTGCCAGCAGTTACACATCCGCCGGCTACATAGGCACCGGGGAGCTGTTTTTT
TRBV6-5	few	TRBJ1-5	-	CASSSTGAGQPQHF	TGTGCCAGCAGTTCGACAGGAGCAGGTCAGCCCCAGCATTTT
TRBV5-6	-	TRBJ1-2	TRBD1	CASSLLNRDRDGGGYTF	TGTGCCAGCAGCTTATTAAACCGGGACAGGGATGGCGGTGGCTACACCTTC
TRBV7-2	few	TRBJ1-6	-	CASSPAGTSRGSPLHF	TGTGCCAGCAGCCCAGCTGGGACCTCCCGTGGCTCACCCCTCCACTTT
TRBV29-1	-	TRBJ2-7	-	CSVEDANPYEQYF	TGCAGCGTTGAGGACGCAAATCCCTACGAGCAGTACTTC
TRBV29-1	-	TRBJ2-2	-	CSVVGQGGTGELFF	TGCAGCGTTGTCGGGCAGGGAGGAACCGGGGAGCTGTTTTTT
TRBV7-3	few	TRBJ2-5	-	CASSLTVGALETQYF	TGTGCCAGCAGCTTAACGGTGGGGGCCTTAGAGACCCAGTACTTC
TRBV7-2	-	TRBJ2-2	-	CASSLARGGELFF	TGTGCCAGCAGCTTAGCGCGAGGGGGGGAGCTGTTTTTT
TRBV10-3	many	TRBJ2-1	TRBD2	CAISELERGGRREQFF	TGTGCCATCAGTGAACTCGAGCGGGGGGGCCGACGGGAGCAGTTCTTC
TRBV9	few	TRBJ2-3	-	CASSPYTGRTDTQYF	TGTGCCAGCAGCCCATACACAGGGAGGACAGATACGCAGTATTTT
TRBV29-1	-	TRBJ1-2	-	CSVRRGANYGYTF	TGCAGCGTCCGGAGAGGGGCAAACTATGGCTACACCTTC
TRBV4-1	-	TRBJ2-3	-	CASRKLSGTDTQYF	TGCGCCAGCAGGAAACTAAGTGGCACAGATACGCAGTATTTT
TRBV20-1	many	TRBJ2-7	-	CSASLRKNDYEQYF	TGCAGTGCTAGTCTCCGGAAAAATGATTACGAGCAGTACTTC
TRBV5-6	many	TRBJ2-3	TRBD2	CASSSLAGDTQYF	TGTGCCAGCAGCTCACTAGCGGGAGATACGCAGTATTTT
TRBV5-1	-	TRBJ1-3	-	CASSLVDAGNTIYF	TGCGCCAGCAGCTTGGTGGACGCTGGAAACACCATATATTTT
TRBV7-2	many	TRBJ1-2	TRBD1	CASSITGTGSSGYTF	TGTGCCAGCAGCATAACCGGGACAGGGTCAAGTGGCTACACCTTC
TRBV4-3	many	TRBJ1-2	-	CASSQEGRGFDGYTF	TGCGCCAGCAGCCAAGAGGGAAGGGGATTCGATGGCTACACCTTC
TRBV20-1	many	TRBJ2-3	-	CSARVQGTDTQYF	TGCAGTGCTAGAGTACAGGGCACAGATACGCAGTATTTT
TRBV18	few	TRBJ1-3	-	CASSPQGGPEGTIYF	TGTGCCAGCTCACCACAGGGAGGACCCGAGGGCACCATATATTTT
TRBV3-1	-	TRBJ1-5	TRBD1	CASSQQTGGQPQHF	TGTGCCAGCAGCCAACAAACAGGGGGCCAGCCCCAGCATTTT
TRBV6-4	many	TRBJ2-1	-	CASSPQWTGNEQFF	TGTGCCAGCAGTCCTCAATGGACGGGCAATGAGCAGTTCTTC
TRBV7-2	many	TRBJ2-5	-	CASSPPGGGGQETQYF	TGTGCCAGCAGCCCCCCGGGGGGCGGGGGACAAGAGACCCAGTACTTC
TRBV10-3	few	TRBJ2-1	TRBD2	CAISESERGGNEQFF	TGTGCCATCAGTGAGTCGGAGCGGGGGGGCAATGAGCAGTTCTTC
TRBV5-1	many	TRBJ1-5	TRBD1	CASSLAGGNKQPQHF	TGCGCCAGCAGCTTGGCAGGGGGGAATAAGCAGCCCCAGCATTTT
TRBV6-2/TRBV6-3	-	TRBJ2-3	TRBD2	CASTTGTTYDTDTQYF	TGTGCCAGCACCACGGGGACTACCTATGACACAGATACGCAGTATTTT
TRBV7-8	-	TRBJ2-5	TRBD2	CASSLRTSGSQETQYF	TGTGCCAGCAGCTTACGGACTAGCGGGTCCCAAGAGACCCAGTACTTC